The rows below give T cell receptor beta chains drawn from one sample of a study of cytomegalovirus exposure and HLA in healthy donors. Data came from immunoSEQ multiplex PCR; TCRdb stores just in-frame clones and leaves some out. This table has roughly 100,000 clones, approximately 82% appearing once. Sequences were obtained from PBMCs. The receptors were gathered from a female donor in good health and CMV-seropositive. Both conserved end residues are part of each CDR3. The D gene is left open where the match is weak. Some rows have no size entry. The others give once, few or many, or a class for an expanded clone.

CDR3aa: CASSEWGGEQYF
CDR3nt: TGTGCCAGCAGTGAATGGGGGGGCGAGCAGTACTTC
abundance: .
j_gene: TRBJ2-7
d_gene: TRBD2
v_gene: TRBV25-1

CDR3aa: CASSSGTVPNQPQHF
CDR3nt: TGTGCCAGCAGCTCCGGGACAGTCCCGAATCAGCCCCAGCATTTT
abundance: .
j_gene: TRBJ1-5
d_gene: TRBD1
v_gene: TRBV7-2

CDR3aa: CASETGFQPQHF
CDR3nt: TGTGCCAGTGAGACAGGGTTTCAGCCCCAGCATTTT
abundance: .
j_gene: TRBJ1-5
d_gene: TRBD1
v_gene: TRBV6-1

CDR3aa: CSVELGGGTEAFF
CDR3nt: TGCAGCGTTGAATTGGGGGGAGGCACTGAAGCTTTCTTT
abundance: .
j_gene: TRBJ1-1
d_gene: .
v_gene: TRBV29-1

CDR3aa: CASQSTNDYGYTF
CDR3nt: TGCGCCAGTCAAAGTACAAACGACTATGGCTACACCTTC
abundance: once
j_gene: TRBJ1-2
d_gene: .
v_gene: TRBV5-1

CDR3aa: CASISYRDNQPQHF
CDR3nt: TGTGCCAGCATCTCCTACAGGGACAATCAGCCCCAGCATTTT
abundance: few
j_gene: TRBJ1-5
d_gene: .
v_gene: TRBV28

CDR3aa: CAWSTPGETYEQYF
CDR3nt: TGTGCCTGGAGTACCCCAGGGGAGACCTACGAGCAGTACTTC
abundance: once
j_gene: TRBJ2-7
d_gene: .
v_gene: TRBV30

CDR3aa: CASSLGQGGDQPQHF
CDR3nt: TGTGCCAGCAGCTTAGGACAGGGGGGGGATCAGCCCCAGCATTTT
abundance: once
j_gene: TRBJ1-5
d_gene: TRBD1
v_gene: TRBV11-2

CDR3aa: CASSLEGQGSVFNYGYTF
CDR3nt: TGCGCCAGCAGCTTGGAGGGACAGGGATCGGTTTTTAACTATGGCTACACCTTC
abundance: .
j_gene: TRBJ1-2
d_gene: TRBD1
v_gene: TRBV5-1

CDR3aa: CAISEGQSSGNTIYF
CDR3nt: TGTGCCATCAGTGAGGGACAGAGCTCTGGAAACACCATATATTTT
abundance: .
j_gene: TRBJ1-3
d_gene: .
v_gene: TRBV10-3

CDR3aa: CAGSQRTGTPNQPQHF
CDR3nt: TGTGCCGGTAGTCAACGAACAGGAACCCCTAATCAGCCCCAGCATTTT
abundance: .
j_gene: TRBJ1-5
d_gene: .
v_gene: TRBV19

CDR3aa: CAISGQGQETQYF
CDR3nt: TGTGCCATCAGCGGACAGGGTCAAGAGACCCAGTACTTC
abundance: .
j_gene: TRBJ2-5
d_gene: TRBD1
v_gene: TRBV10-3

CDR3aa: CASSSAGSSYNEQFF
CDR3nt: TGTGCCAGCAGTTCAGCGGGGAGCTCCTACAATGAGCAGTTCTTC
abundance: .
j_gene: TRBJ2-1
d_gene: TRBD2
v_gene: TRBV28

CDR3aa: CASSMAGRETQYF
CDR3nt: TGTGCCAGTAGTATGGCCGGGAGGGAGACCCAGTACTTC
abundance: .
j_gene: TRBJ2-5
d_gene: TRBD2
v_gene: TRBV19

CDR3aa: CASSLGGRAQAFF
CDR3nt: TGTGCCAGCAGCCTTGGCGGGAGGGCACAGGCTTTCTTT
abundance: .
j_gene: TRBJ1-1
d_gene: .
v_gene: TRBV14

CDR3aa: CASSLGGLTDTQYF
CDR3nt: TGTGCCAGCAGCTTAGGAGGCCTCACAGATACGCAGTATTTT
abundance: .
j_gene: TRBJ2-3
d_gene: .
v_gene: TRBV7-9

CDR3aa: CASSLAQGTGFRSPLHF
CDR3nt: TGTGCCAGCAGCTTAGCGCAAGGGACAGGGTTCAGATCACCCCTCCACTTT
abundance: .
j_gene: TRBJ1-6
d_gene: TRBD1
v_gene: TRBV7-6

CDR3aa: CASRKGLARPNEQFF
CDR3nt: TGTGCCAGCAGGAAGGGACTAGCGAGACCCAATGAGCAGTTCTTC
abundance: .
j_gene: TRBJ2-1
d_gene: TRBD2
v_gene: TRBV6-6

CDR3aa: CASSLAGLAATDTQYF
CDR3nt: TGCGCCAGCAGCTTGGCCGGACTAGCGGCCACAGATACGCAGTATTTT
abundance: .
j_gene: TRBJ2-3
d_gene: TRBD2
v_gene: TRBV5-1

CDR3aa: CASSISRGDNSPLHF
CDR3nt: TGTGCCAGTAGTATATCGCGGGGGGATAATTCACCCCTCCACTTT
abundance: .
j_gene: TRBJ1-6
d_gene: .
v_gene: TRBV19

CDR3aa: CASTTGGRTEAFF
CDR3nt: TGTGCCAGTACGACAGGGGGGAGAACTGAAGCTTTCTTT
abundance: .
j_gene: TRBJ1-1
d_gene: TRBD1
v_gene: TRBV25-1

CDR3aa: CASRPREGNTGELFF
CDR3nt: TGTGCCAGCAGACCCCGGGAGGGGAACACCGGGGAGCTGTTTTTT
abundance: .
j_gene: TRBJ2-2
d_gene: TRBD2
v_gene: TRBV9

CDR3aa: CASSQSPRFDNEQFF
CDR3nt: TGTGCCAGCAGCCAGAGTCCCCGCTTTGACAATGAGCAGTTCTTC
abundance: few
j_gene: TRBJ2-1
d_gene: .
v_gene: TRBV4-2

CDR3aa: CASSQEGQRPRNTIYF
CDR3nt: TGTGCCAGCAGCCAAGAGGGACAGCGGCCCCGAAACACCATATATTTT
abundance: .
j_gene: TRBJ1-3
d_gene: TRBD1
v_gene: TRBV14

CDR3aa: CASSLPPQGTHEQYF
CDR3nt: TGTGCCAGCAGTTTGCCCCCGCAGGGAACTCACGAGCAGTACTTC
abundance: .
j_gene: TRBJ2-7
d_gene: .
v_gene: TRBV28

CDR3aa: CASSTSSGGIYEQFF
CDR3nt: TGTGCCAGCAGCACATCTAGCGGGGGGATCTATGAGCAGTTCTTC
abundance: .
j_gene: TRBJ2-1
d_gene: TRBD2
v_gene: TRBV7-2

CDR3aa: CASSKQGINQPQHF
CDR3nt: TGTGCCAGTAGTAAACAGGGGATCAATCAGCCCCAGCATTTT
abundance: .
j_gene: TRBJ1-5
d_gene: TRBD1
v_gene: TRBV19

CDR3aa: CASSALTGQPQHF
CDR3nt: TGTGCCAGCAGCGCTCTTACAGGTCAGCCCCAGCATTTT
abundance: .
j_gene: TRBJ1-5
d_gene: .
v_gene: TRBV7-9

CDR3aa: CASRKTGLVNIQYF
CDR3nt: TGTGCCAGCAGGAAAACAGGGTTGGTAAACATTCAGTACTTC
abundance: .
j_gene: TRBJ2-4
d_gene: .
v_gene: TRBV27

CDR3aa: CASSLFSQAGAFYNEQFF
CDR3nt: TGTGCCAGCAGTTTATTCTCTCAAGCGGGAGCTTTCTACAATGAGCAGTTCTTC
abundance: .
j_gene: TRBJ2-1
d_gene: TRBD2
v_gene: TRBV7-6

CDR3aa: CASRSPPGRGAYNEQFF
CDR3nt: TGTGCCAGCCGCTCACCCCCGGGGAGAGGAGCCTACAATGAGCAGTTCTTC
abundance: .
j_gene: TRBJ2-1
d_gene: .
v_gene: TRBV7-9

CDR3aa: CASSLGTIRETQYF
CDR3nt: TGCGCCAGCAGCCTGGGGACTATCCGAGAGACCCAGTACTTC
abundance: .
j_gene: TRBJ2-5
d_gene: TRBD2
v_gene: TRBV5-1

CDR3aa: CACLTGVRIGGYTF
CDR3nt: TGTGCCTGCTTGACAGGCGTCCGAATAGGTGGCTACACCTTC
abundance: .
j_gene: TRBJ1-2
d_gene: .
v_gene: TRBV30

CDR3aa: CASSESLASEQFF
CDR3nt: TGCGCCAGCAGTGAATCTCTAGCGTCTGAGCAGTTCTTC
abundance: .
j_gene: TRBJ2-1
d_gene: .
v_gene: TRBV10-1

CDR3aa: CASSQTGSGANVLTF
CDR3nt: TGTGCCAGCAGCCAGACAGGGTCTGGGGCCAACGTCCTGACTTTC
abundance: .
j_gene: TRBJ2-6
d_gene: TRBD1
v_gene: TRBV7-6

CDR3aa: CASSQDGDRGFINEQFF
CDR3nt: TGCGCCAGCAGCCAAGACGGGGACAGGGGGTTTATTAATGAGCAGTTCTTC
abundance: few
j_gene: TRBJ2-1
d_gene: TRBD1
v_gene: TRBV4-1

CDR3aa: CASSLAGIAYEQYF
CDR3nt: TGCGCCAGCAGCTTGGCCGGGATCGCCTACGAGCAGTACTTC
abundance: .
j_gene: TRBJ2-7
d_gene: .
v_gene: TRBV5-1

CDR3aa: CASSWGQTNTGELFF
CDR3nt: TGTGCCAGCAGCTGGGGACAAACGAACACCGGGGAGCTGTTTTTT
abundance: .
j_gene: TRBJ2-2
d_gene: .
v_gene: TRBV7-2

CDR3aa: CASSLGAEMYSNQPQHF
CDR3nt: TGTGCCAGCAGCTTAGGGGCCGAGATGTATAGCAATCAGCCCCAGCATTTT
abundance: few
j_gene: TRBJ1-5
d_gene: .
v_gene: TRBV7-9